These 23 T cell receptor beta chains originate from one sample sequenced in a study of blood T cell repertoires in COVID-19. Assay: immunoSEQ multiplex PCR; the TCRdb copy retains only in-frame clones and omits some. Of about 530,000 clones in the sample, roughly nine tenths were seen once. Sequencing was done on a sample of peripheral blood. Every receptor here comes from a woman aged 45-65 years with COVID-19, enrolled during active disease.

The chain links TRBV5-1 to TRBJ1-6, with TRBD1 matching over 8 bases. CDR1 SGHRS and CDR2 YFSETQ come from the germline V gene. The ends lost 5 bases at V and 6 bases at J; junction bases unmatched: 7. The CDR3 spans 15 residues. This CDR3 is CASSPRGLGNSPLHF. The CDR3 DNA reads as TGCGCCAGCAGTCCCAGGGGGCTCGGTAATTCACCCCTCCACTTT. The whole variable domain, remainder taken from reference TRBV5-1 and TRBJ1-6, is KAGVTQTPRYLIKTRGQQVTLSCSPISGHRSVSWYQQTPGQGLQFLFEYFSETQRNKGNFPGRFSGRQFSNSRSEMNVSTLELGDSALYLCASSPRGLGNSPLHFGNGTRLTVT.

V gene TRBV4-1 combines with J gene TRBJ2-1, with 8 bases lining up with TRBD2. Trimming cost V 4 bases and J 2 bases; bases outside gene matches: 10. The CDR3 loop spans 17 amino acids. Germline V CDR1 and CDR2: MGHRA, YSYEKL. The CDR3 sequence: CASSPSMGTRAYNEQFF. CDR3 bases: TGCGCCAGCAGCCCCTCGATGGGGACTAGGGCCTACAATGAGCAGTTCTTC.

Only a few counts were recorded for this clone. V gene TRBV4-1 combines with J gene TRBJ1-1; D might be TRBD1 (5 bases). This CDR3 region has 14 residues. The V gene's germline CDR1 is MGHRA and CDR2 YSYEKL. Trimming took 1 base from V and 4 from J, leaving 10 bases between them. The CDR3 region is CASSQAGIFTEAFF. The CDR3 DNA reads TGCGCCAGCAGCCAAGCAGGGATCTTCACTGAAGCTTTCTTT.

The DNA for the CDR3 is TGCGCCAGCAGCCAAGATCACGGGGAGTATACACCCCTCCACTTT. Its protein is CASSQDHGEYTPLHF. The gene calls are TRBV4-1 and TRBJ1-6; D remains unclear. CDR1 MGHRA and CDR2 YSYEKL come from the germline V gene. V lost 0 bases and J 11 bases, leaving 14 bases between the germline ends. The length of the CDR3 is 15 residues.

The J gene is TRBJ2-1, the V gene TRBV5-1; 8 bases match TRBD2. CDR3 size: 14 residues. Germline V lookup: CDR1 SGHRS, CDR2 YFSETQ. Losses at the gene ends were 4 bases for V and 6 bases for J; bases not matched to a gene: 6. CDR3 sequence: CASSRSGGGNEQFF. CDR3 bases: TGCGCCAGCAGCCGCAGCGGGGGAGGCAATGAGCAGTTCTTC.

This chain joins TRBV5-1 and TRBJ2-2; no firm D call. V was cut by 0 bases and J by 6 bases, with 12 bases left in between. CDR1 and CDR2 (germline): SGHRS, YFSETQ. CDR3 length: 15 residues. CDR3 sequence reads: CASSLGRHLSGELFF. The CDR3 DNA sequence: TGCGCCAGCAGCTTGGGGCGGCACCTTTCCGGGGAGCTGTTTTTT.

The J gene is TRBJ1-2, the V gene TRBV19, with D possibly matching TRBD1 (6 bases). Trimming shortened V by 11 bases and J by 2 bases, and 15 bases separated the two germline ends. The CDR3 covers 13 residues. Germline assignment: CDR1 LNHDA and CDR2 SQIVND (reference sequence). CDR3 in DNA: TGTGCCTTCGGACAGCCGAAGAACTATGGCTACACCTTC. The encoded protein is CAFGQPKNYGYTF.

The gene calls are TRBV7-3 and TRBJ2-3; maybe TRBD2 (8 bases). V dropped 5 bases and J dropped 0 bases, with 24 bases sitting between them. Germline CDR1 SGHTA, CDR2 FQGTGA. This CDR3 has 19 residues. CDR3 bases: TGTGCCAGCAGCGTGACGGGAGGGGGCCCTCTCTCTAGCACAGATACGCAGTATTTT. Amino acids: CASSVTGGGPLSSTDTQYF.

This clone was recorded only once. The genes are TRBV6-5 and TRBJ1-2, with TRBD1 matching over 10 bases. The CDR3 is made up of 14 amino acids. Trimming removed 8 bases from V and 2 bases from J; junction bases left unmatched: 5. The V gene's germline CDR1 is MNHEY and CDR2 SVGAGI. DNA for the CDR3: TGTGCCAGCGGACAGGGGGACGTCAACTATGGCTACACCTTC. It specifies CASGQGDVNYGYTF.

This clone came up a few times. The chain combines TRBV5-1 with TRBJ1-2; D is undetermined. CDR3 length equals 13 residues. Trimming shortened V by 0 bases and J by 4 bases, and 7 bases separated the two germline ends. Germline values: CDR1 SGHRS, CDR2 YFSETQ. CDR3 amino acids: CASSLDRLYGYTF. The DNA of the CDR3 is TGCGCCAGCAGCTTGGATCGACTCTATGGCTACACCTTC. The full variable domain, rest sourced from reference TRBV5-1 and TRBJ1-2, is KAGVTQTPRYLIKTRGQQVTLSCSPISGHRSVSWYQQTPGQGLQFLFEYFSETQRNKGNFPGRFSGRQFSNSRSEMNVSTLELGDSALYLCASSLDRLYGYTFGSGTRLTVV.

The V and J genes are TRBV19 and TRBJ2-4, with 8 bases lining up with TRBD1. Germline lookup yields CDR1 LNHDA and CDR2 SQIVND (reference sequence). The CDR3 is made up of 11 amino acids. The ends lost 4 bases at V and 15 bases at J; junction bases unmatched: 5. The CDR3 is CASSKAGGTYF. The CDR3 DNA follows: TGTGCCAGTAGTAAGGCAGGGGGCACGTACTTC.

This chain links TRBV24-1 with TRBJ2-7; D perhaps matches TRBD2 (5 bases). Germline V gene lookup returns CDR1 KGHDR and CDR2 SFDVKD. The V and J ends lost 9 bases and 5 bases respectively, with 22 bases between them. The CDR3 sequence is 15 residues long. CDR3 residues: CATPERLKGWDEQYF. CDR3 DNA: TGTGCCACCCCCGAGAGACTAAAAGGGTGGGACGAGCAGTACTTC.

CDR3 DNA sequence: TGTGCCAGCAGCCCCCATCGGAGCTCTGGAAACACCATATATTTT. This gives the protein CASSPHRSSGNTIYF. V and J are TRBV9 and TRBJ1-3; D is undetermined. The V gene's germline CDR1 is SGDLS and CDR2 YYNGEE. The CDR3 spans 15 residues. Trimming left V 4 bases short and J 0 bases short, with 11 bases between. Looking up the rest from reference TRBV9 and TRBJ1-3 gives the full variable domain: DSGVTQTPKHLITATGQRVTLRCSPRSGDLSVYWYQQSLDQGLQFLIQYYNGEERAKGNILERFSAQQFPDLHSELNLSSLELGDSALYFCASSPHRSSGNTIYFGEGSWLTVV.

The chain combines TRBV28 with TRBJ1-6; TRBD1 matches 7 bases. The V segment lost 8 bases and the J segment 9 bases; nucleotides outside the gene matches: 13. Germline V CDR1 and CDR2: MDHEN, SYDVKM. CDR3 length: 15 amino acids. CDR3 in DNA: TGTGCCAGCTCCGGGACAGTCCATGATGGTTCACCCCTCCACTTT. Translated, it gives CASSGTVHDGSPLHF.

This chain joins TRBV30 and TRBJ1-6; D may be TRBD1 (5 bases). Germline CDR1 GTSNPN, CDR2 SVGIG (reference sequence). The germline V and J ends were trimmed by 3 bases and 10 bases, with 19 bases remaining between them. CDR3 size: 15 residues. In DNA, the CDR3 is TGTGCCTGGAGATTCCCCCAGGGAGGAGGCTCACCCCTCCACTTT. Protein sequence: CAWRFPQGGGSPLHF.

CDR3 sequence reads: CASSFGASSYNEQFF. The CDR3 DNA follows: TGCGCCAGCAGCTTCGGTGCTAGCTCCTACAATGAGCAGTTCTTC. The rearrangement links TRBV5-1 to TRBJ2-1; no firm D call. Trimming shortened V by 2 bases and J by 0 bases, and 9 bases separated the two germline ends. Germline V gene lookup returns CDR1 SGHRS and CDR2 YFSETQ. The CDR3 length is 15 residues.

The rearrangement links TRBV28 to TRBJ2-7; 8 nucleotides line up with TRBD2. Germline lookup yields CDR1 MDHEN and CDR2 SYDVKM. The CDR3 totals 13 residues. Trimming cost V 7 bases and J 2 bases; bases outside gene matches: 4. CDR3 residues: CASTPGGPYEQYF. CDR3 DNA: TGTGCCAGCACCCCGGGGGGGCCCTACGAGCAGTACTTC. The whole variable domain, filled in from reference TRBV28 and TRBJ2-7, reads DVKVTQSSRYLVKRTGEKVFLECVQDMDHENMFWYRQDPGLGLRLIYFSYDVKMKEKGDIPEGYSVSREKKERFSLILESASTNQTSMYLCASTPGGPYEQYFGPGTRLTVT.

This clone was counted once. The chain couples TRBV3-1 (or the pseudogene TRBV3-2) to TRBJ2-7; TRBD1 matches 10 bases. Germline-derived CDR1 and CDR2 are LGHDT and YNNKEL (reference sequence). Germline trimming cut 4 bases from V and 6 bases from J; bases unmatched to any gene: 9. The CDR3 sequence is 15 residues long. The CDR3 bases are TGTGCCAGCAGCCCTGACCTGACAGGGGGCGTCGAGCAGTACTTC. It codes for CASSPDLTGGVEQYF.

The chain combines TRBV7-9 with TRBJ1-1, with D tentatively TRBD1 (6 bases). The CDR3 runs 10 residues. Germline CDR1 SEHNR, CDR2 FQNEAQ (reference sequence). The germline V and J ends were trimmed by 8 bases and 8 bases, with 9 bases remaining between them. The CDR3 DNA reads TGTGCCAGCGTTAGGGGGGAAGCTTTCTTT. Amino acids: CASVRGEAFF.

The genes are TRBV4-1 and TRBJ2-1; TRBD2 matches 9 bases. The length of the CDR3 is 18 residues. The V and J ends lost 0 bases and 0 bases, in that order; junction bases with no gene match: 6. Germline V lookup: CDR1 MGHRA, CDR2 YSYEKL. CDR3 DNA: TGCGCCAGCAGCCAAGAGGGAGCGGGGGGTCTCTCCTACAATGAGCAGTTCTTC. Protein product: CASSQEGAGGLSYNEQFF.

This chain joins TRBV5-1 and TRBJ1-2; 9 nucleotides line up with TRBD1. The V and J ends lost 7 bases and 2 bases, in that order; junction bases with no gene match: 3. The CDR3 is 13 amino acids. Germline V gene sequence: CDR1 SGHRS, CDR2 YFSETQ. The CDR3 DNA follows: TGCGCCAGCGGGGGACAGGGAAACTATGGCTACACCTTC. Translation gives CASGGQGNYGYTF.

The V call is TRBV18, the J call TRBJ1-4, with D hard to call. CDR1 and CDR2 (germline): KGHSH, LQKENI. The CDR3 loop spans 14 amino acids. V lost 0 bases and J lost 5, with 7 bases in between. This CDR3 is CASSPPTRNEKLFF. CDR3 nucleotide sequence: TGTGCCAGCTCACCACCTACGAGGAATGAAAAACTGTTTTTT.

This chain links TRBV6-2 or TRBV6-3 with TRBJ1-1; a weak D match, TRBD1 (6 bases). From germline, CDR1 is MNHEY and CDR2 SVGEGT. The CDR3 extends over 16 amino acids. Trimming shortened V by 6 bases and J by 3 bases, and 20 bases separated the two germline ends. For the CDR3, the DNA is TGTGCCAGCAGCCATCCCCCGACAGGCCGATACACTGAAGCTTTCTTT. This translates into CASSHPPTGRYTEAFF.